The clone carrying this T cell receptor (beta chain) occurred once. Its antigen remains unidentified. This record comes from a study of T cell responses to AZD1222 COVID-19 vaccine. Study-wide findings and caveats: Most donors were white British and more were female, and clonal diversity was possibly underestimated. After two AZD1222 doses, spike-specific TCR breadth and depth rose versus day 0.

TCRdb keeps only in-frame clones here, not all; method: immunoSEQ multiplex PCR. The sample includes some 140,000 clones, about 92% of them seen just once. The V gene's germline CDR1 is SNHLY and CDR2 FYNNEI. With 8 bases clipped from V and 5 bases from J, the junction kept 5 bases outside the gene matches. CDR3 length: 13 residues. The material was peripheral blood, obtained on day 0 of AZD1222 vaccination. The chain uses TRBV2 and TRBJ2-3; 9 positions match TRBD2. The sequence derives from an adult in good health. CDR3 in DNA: TGTGCCAGCCAAAGCGGGGGGTTAGATACGCAGTATTTT. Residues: CASQSGGLDTQYF. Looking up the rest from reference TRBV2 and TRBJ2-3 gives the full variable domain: EPEVTQTPSHQVTQMGQEVILRCVPISNHLYFYWYRQILGQKVEFLVSFYNNEISEKSEIFDDQFSVERPDGSNFTLKIRSTKLEDSAMYFCASQSGGLDTQYFGPGTRLTVL.